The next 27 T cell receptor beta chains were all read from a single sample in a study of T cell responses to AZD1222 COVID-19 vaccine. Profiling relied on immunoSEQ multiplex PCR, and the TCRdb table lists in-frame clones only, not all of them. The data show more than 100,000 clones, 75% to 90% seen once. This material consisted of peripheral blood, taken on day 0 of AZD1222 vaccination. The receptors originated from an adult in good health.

The chain's CDR3 is CASTPLGGPGQPQHF. CDR3 bases: TGTGCCAGCACACCCCTCGGGGGCCCAGGGCAGCCCCAGCATTTT. This chain links TRBV7-8 with TRBJ1-5, with TRBD1 as a possible D gene (6 bases). The V gene lost 7 bases and the J gene lost 7 bases, with 20 bases spanning the gap. The CDR3 has 15 residues. Germline CDR1 SGHVS, CDR2 FQNEAQ.

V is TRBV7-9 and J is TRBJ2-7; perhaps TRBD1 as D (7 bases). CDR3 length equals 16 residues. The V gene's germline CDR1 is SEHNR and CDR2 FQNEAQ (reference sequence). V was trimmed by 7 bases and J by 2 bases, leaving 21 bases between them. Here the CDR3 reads CASTPRGRGATYEQYF. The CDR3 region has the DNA TGTGCCAGCACGCCTCGGGGCAGGGGGGCTACCTACGAGCAGTACTTC.

As DNA, the CDR3 is TGTGCCAGCAGTGAGGGACAGGGGGCAGGTGAAGCTTTCTTT. The encoded protein is CASSEGQGAGEAFF. This chain joins TRBV2 and TRBJ1-1; 12 nucleotides match TRBD1. CDR3 length: 14 residues. The trim removed 3 bases at V and 7 bases at J, leaving 3 bases unmatched. Germline V gene lookup returns CDR1 SNHLY and CDR2 FYNNEI.

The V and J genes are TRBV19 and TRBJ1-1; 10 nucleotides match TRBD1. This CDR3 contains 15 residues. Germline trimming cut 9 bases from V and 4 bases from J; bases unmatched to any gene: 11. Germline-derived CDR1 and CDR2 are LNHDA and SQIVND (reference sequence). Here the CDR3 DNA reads TGTGCCAGCCGAACACGGACAGGGGGAAGCACTGAAGCTTTCTTT. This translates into CASRTRTGGSTEAFF. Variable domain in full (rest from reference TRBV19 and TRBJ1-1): DGGITQSPKYLFRKEGQNVTLSCEQNLNHDAMYWYRQDPGQGLRLIYYSQIVNDFQKGDIAEGYSVSREKKESFPLTVTSAQKNPTAFYLCASRTRTGGSTEAFFGQGTRLTVV.

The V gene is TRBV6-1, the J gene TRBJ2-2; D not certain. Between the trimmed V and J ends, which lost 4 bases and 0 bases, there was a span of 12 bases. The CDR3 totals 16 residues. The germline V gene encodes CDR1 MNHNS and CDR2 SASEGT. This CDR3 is CASSASGTANTGELFF. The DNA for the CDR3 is TGTGCCAGCAGTGCCTCAGGAACCGCGAACACCGGGGAGCTGTTTTTT.

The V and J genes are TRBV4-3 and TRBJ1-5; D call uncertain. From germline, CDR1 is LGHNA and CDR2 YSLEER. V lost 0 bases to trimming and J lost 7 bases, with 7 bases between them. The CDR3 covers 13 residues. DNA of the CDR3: TGCGCCAGCAGCCAAGATTTGAGCCAGCCCCAGCATTTT. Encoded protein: CASSQDLSQPQHF.

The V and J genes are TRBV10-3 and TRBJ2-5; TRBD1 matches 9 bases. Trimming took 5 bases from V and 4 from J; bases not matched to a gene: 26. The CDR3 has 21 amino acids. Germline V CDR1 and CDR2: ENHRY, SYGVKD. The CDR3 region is CAISPRAPGTGLNGPPETQYF. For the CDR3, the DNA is TGTGCCATCAGTCCACGAGCTCCCGGGACAGGGCTGAATGGGCCCCCAGAGACCCAGTACTTC.

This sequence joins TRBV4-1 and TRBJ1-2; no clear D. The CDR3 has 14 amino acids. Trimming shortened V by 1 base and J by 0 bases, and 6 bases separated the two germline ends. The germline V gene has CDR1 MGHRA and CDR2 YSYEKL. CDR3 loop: CASSQGAANYGYTF. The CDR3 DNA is TGCGCCAGCAGCCAAGGGGCAGCTAACTATGGCTACACCTTC.

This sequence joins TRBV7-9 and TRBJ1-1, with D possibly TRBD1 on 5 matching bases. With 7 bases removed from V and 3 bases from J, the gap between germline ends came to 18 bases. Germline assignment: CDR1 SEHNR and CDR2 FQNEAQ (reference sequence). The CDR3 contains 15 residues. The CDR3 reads CASIWGREDDTEAFF. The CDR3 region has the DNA TGTGCCAGCATCTGGGGACGGGAGGACGACACTGAAGCTTTCTTT. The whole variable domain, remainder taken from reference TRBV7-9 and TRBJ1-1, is DTGVSQNPRHKITKRGQNVTFRCDPISEHNRLYWYRQTLGQGPEFLTYFQNEAQLEKSRLLSDRFSAERPKGSFSTLEIQRTEQGDSAMYLCASIWGREDDTEAFFGQGTRLTVV.

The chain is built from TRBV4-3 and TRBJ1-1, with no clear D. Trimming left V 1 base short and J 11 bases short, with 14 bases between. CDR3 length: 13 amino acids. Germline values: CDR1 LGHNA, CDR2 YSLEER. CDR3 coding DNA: TGCGCCAGCAGCCAAGTAGGGCTGAGTGGTGCTTTCTTT. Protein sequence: CASSQVGLSGAFF.

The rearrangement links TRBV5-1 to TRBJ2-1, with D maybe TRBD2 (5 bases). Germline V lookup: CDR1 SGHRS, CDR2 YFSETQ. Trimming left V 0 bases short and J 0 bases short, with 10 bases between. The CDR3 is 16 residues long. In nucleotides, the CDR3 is TGCGCCAGCAGCTTGGGGGCGGGCTTCTCCTACAATGAGCAGTTCTTC. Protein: CASSLGAGFSYNEQFF.

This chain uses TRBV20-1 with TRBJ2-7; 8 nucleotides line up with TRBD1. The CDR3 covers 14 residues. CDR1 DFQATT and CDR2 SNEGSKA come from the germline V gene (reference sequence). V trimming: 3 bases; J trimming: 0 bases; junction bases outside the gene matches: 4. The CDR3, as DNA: TGCAGTGCTAGTCCCGGACAGGGCTCCTACGAGCAGTACTTC. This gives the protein CSASPGQGSYEQYF.

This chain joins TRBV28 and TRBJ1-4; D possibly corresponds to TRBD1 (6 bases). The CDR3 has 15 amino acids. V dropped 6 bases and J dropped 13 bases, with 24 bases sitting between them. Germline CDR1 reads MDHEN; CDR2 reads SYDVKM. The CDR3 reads CASRSGTRGALGLFF. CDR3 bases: TGTGCCAGCAGATCCGGGACAAGGGGAGCATTGGGACTGTTTTTT.

CDR3 sequence: CAWDRVQSPLHF. The CDR3 DNA reads as TGTGCGTGGGACAGGGTGCAGTCACCCCTCCACTTT. The chain joins TRBV30 to TRBJ1-6, with 9 nucleotides matching TRBD1. Germline V gives CDR1 GTSNPN, CDR2 SVGIG (reference sequence). The CDR3 contains 12 residues.

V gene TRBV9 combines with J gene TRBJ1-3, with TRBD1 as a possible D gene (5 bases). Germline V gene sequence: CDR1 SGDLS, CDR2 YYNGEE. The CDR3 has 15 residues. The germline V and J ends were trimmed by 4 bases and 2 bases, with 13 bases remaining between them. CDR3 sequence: CASSSGGGTGNTIYF. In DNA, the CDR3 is TGTGCCAGCAGCTCCGGGGGGGGTACTGGAAACACCATATATTTT.

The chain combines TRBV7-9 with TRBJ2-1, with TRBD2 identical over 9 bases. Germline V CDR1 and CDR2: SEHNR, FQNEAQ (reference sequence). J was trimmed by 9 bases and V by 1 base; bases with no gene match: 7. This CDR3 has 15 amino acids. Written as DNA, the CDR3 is TGTGCCAGCAGCTTAGGGACTAGCGCCGGTAGTGAGCAGTTCTTC. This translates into CASSLGTSAGSEQFF.

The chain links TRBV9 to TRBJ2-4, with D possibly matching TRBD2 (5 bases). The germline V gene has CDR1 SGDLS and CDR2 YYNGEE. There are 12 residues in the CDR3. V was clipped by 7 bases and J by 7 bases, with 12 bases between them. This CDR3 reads CASGGSENIQYF. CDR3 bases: TGTGCCAGCGGAGGCTCCGAGAACATTCAGTACTTC.

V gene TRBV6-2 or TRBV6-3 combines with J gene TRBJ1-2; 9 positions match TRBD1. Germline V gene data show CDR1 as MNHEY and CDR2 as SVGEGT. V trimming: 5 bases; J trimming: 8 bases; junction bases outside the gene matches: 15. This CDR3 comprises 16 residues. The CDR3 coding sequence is TGTGCCAGCAGTGACTTACCGGGACAGGGATCTCGGGGCTACACCTTC. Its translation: CASSDLPGQGSRGYTF.

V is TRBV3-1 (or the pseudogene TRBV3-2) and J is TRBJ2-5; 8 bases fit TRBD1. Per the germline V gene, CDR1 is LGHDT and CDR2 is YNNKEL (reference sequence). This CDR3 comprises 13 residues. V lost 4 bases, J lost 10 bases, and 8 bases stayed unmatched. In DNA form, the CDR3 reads TGTGCCAGCAGCCTCGTGGCACAGGGGGACCAGTACTTC. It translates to CASSLVAQGDQYF.

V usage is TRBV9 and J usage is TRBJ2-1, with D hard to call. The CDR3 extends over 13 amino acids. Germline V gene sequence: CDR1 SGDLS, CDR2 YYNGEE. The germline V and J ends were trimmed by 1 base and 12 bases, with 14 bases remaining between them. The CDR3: CASSVTLQTGQFF. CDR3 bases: TGTGCCAGCAGCGTAACACTCCAAACGGGGCAGTTCTTC.

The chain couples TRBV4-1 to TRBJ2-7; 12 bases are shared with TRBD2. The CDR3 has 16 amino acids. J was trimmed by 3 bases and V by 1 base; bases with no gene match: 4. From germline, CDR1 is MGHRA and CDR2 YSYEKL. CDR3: CASSQVLAGGDYEQYF. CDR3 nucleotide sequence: TGCGCCAGCAGCCAAGTTCTAGCGGGGGGGGACTACGAGCAGTACTTC.

The CDR3 sequence is CAWKGGPTGRETQYF. As DNA, the CDR3 is TGTGCCTGGAAGGGGGGACCCACTGGACGTGAGACCCAGTACTTC. V gene TRBV30 combines with J gene TRBJ2-5; D tentatively fits TRBD1 or TRBD2 (6 bases each). In germline, CDR1 is GTSNPN, CDR2 SVGIG (reference sequence). There are 15 residues in the CDR3. The V and J ends lost 4 bases and 5 bases respectively, with 20 bases between them. The variable domain in full, with the rest retrieved from reference TRBV30 and TRBJ2-5, is SQTIHQWPATLVQPVGSPLSLECTVEGTSNPNLYWYRQAAGRGLQLLFYSVGIGQISSEVPQNLSASRPQDRQFILSSKKLLLSDSGFYLCAWKGGPTGRETQYFGPGTRLLVL.

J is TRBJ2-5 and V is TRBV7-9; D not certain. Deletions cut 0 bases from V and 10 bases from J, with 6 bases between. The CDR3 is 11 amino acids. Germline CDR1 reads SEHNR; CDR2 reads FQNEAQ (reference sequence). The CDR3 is CASSLAEVQYF. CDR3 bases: TGTGCCAGCAGCTTAGCCGAGGTCCAGTACTTC.

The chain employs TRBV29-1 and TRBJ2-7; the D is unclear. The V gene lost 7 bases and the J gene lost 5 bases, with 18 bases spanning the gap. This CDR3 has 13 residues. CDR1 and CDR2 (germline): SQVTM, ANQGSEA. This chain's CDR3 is CSARTFVRDEQYF. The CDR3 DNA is TGCAGCGCACGGACGTTCGTTCGGGACGAGCAGTACTTC.

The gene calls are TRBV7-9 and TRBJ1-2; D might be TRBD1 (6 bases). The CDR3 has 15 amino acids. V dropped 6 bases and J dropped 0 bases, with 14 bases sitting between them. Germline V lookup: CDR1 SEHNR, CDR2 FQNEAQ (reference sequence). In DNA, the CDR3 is TGTGCCAGCAGTTACACAGGGCTAACTAACTATGGCTACACCTTC. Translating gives CASSYTGLTNYGYTF.

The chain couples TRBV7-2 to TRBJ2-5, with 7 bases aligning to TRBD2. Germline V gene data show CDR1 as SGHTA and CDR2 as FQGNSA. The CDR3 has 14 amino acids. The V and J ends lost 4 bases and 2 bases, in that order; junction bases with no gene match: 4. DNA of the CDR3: TGTGCCAGCAGCTCCCAGCGGGGACAAGAGACCCAGTACTTC. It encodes CASSSQRGQETQYF.

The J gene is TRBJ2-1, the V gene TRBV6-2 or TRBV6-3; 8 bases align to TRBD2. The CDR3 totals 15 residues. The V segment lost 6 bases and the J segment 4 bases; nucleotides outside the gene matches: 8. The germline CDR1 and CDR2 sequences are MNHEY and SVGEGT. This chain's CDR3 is CASSPGGASYNEQFF. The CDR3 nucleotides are TGTGCCAGCAGCCCCGGGGGGGCCAGTTACAATGAGCAGTTCTTC.